This T cell receptor (beta chain) was recovered during a study of hypomethylating agent response in myelodysplastic syndrome (TCRdb year 2021). Regarding the research as a whole: The hypomethylating agents azacitidine (about 75% of the 11) or decitabine (3 of 11) were used to treat the patients. Of the myelodysplastic syndrome patients in the cohort, several were male and 2 were female. On average the patients were roughly 72 +/- 6.3 years old, and a diploid cytogenetic profile was seen most often. TET2 was the most frequent mutation, present in about 50% of the 11 patients. About 5 patients did not respond, whereas six or seven responded with either complete response or hematologic improvement. Response was defined as complete response or hematologic improvement, and patients who met neither criterion were classified as non-responders.

Bulk bone marrow was analyzed, and T-cell subsets were not sorted. Immunosequencing of the TCR beta CDR3 regions was performed on bone marrow from some ten myelodysplastic syndrome patients before and after hypomethylating agent therapy. For longitudinal repertoire tracking, every patient provided one baseline bone marrow and two to three bone marrows collected at different post-treatment timepoints. Genomic DNA was isolated from whole bone marrow, and DNA quality was assessed with TapeStation, NanoDrop OneC and PicoGreen assays. Library method: the immunoSEQ multiplex PCR assay. Each sample was run at survey resolution as two replicates of approximately 200 ng apiece, for a total of approximately 400 ng of DNA. Rearranged TCRB sequences in genomic DNA were detected with the hsTCRB kit, which uses multiplex PCR primers directed at V and J genes. To amplify the CDR3 region, the first PCR ran for roughly 31 cycles with the QIAGEN Multiplex PCR Kit. An 8-cycle second PCR added sample barcodes and Illumina adapters to each replicate. Pooled libraries were quantified using a QuantStudio 6 and the KAPA library quantification kit. About 15 pM of pooled libraries was sequenced on an Illumina MiSeq using 156-cycle single-end reads plus a 15-cycle index read. As for the authors' bioinformatics: Of 150,000 to 200,000 unique clonotypes, about 1.6% were flagged by VDJdb annotation as previously reported viral-epitope-specific. The immunoSEQ Data Assistant and immunoSEQ Analyzer converted raw reads into normalized, annotated TCRB repertoires. Clonotypes were analyzed with the immunarch R package version 0.6.5 and BioAnalyzer. Before richness was estimated, every repertoire was downsampled to the clone count of the smallest repertoire. Fisher's exact tests classified clonotypes as expanded, contracted or novel, with novel meaning zero frequency before treatment. Significantly changed CDR3 beta sequences were clustered with GLIPH2 using simulation_depth=1000 and kmer_min_depth=3, and CDR3s shorter than five residues were excluded. TCRdb took this table from immuneACCESS and kept in-frame rearrangements with V and J called. Such tables lack part of the clones; where checked against another copy, unresolved V genes explain under half of the gap, and the rest is unexplained. Clonal size and the V and J genes are those of that table, whereas D and trimming came from the DNA. The sample table records nearly 3,500 clones; roughly 82% of these occur just once. The ten largest account for approximately 27% of the sample.

Of note for this clone: Its antigen target is currently unknown. Per-nucleotide qualities are absent, and no much larger clonotype sits a single base away.

General findings and caveats noted by the study authors: No significant change in richness, rarefaction diversity or clonality was detected after hypomethylating agent treatment, either across all patients or within response groups. Responders more often showed novel clonotypes emerging, while non-responders displayed more contracted clonotypes after treatment. A possible recognition of novel MDS antigens by the shared GLIPH2 clusters was not confirmed and needs experimental validation. Only roughly twelve patients were analyzed, so the study cohort was small. Because the healthy control donors and the MDS patients were not matched by age, the comparison between MDS and healthy samples could have been affected.

The TCR was taken from a human donor with myelodysplastic syndrome. Sequences were derived from bone marrow, sampled before or after starting hypomethylating agent treatment for myelodysplastic syndrome (not recorded which).

The nucleotides read TGTGCCAGCAGCGTAGGACCGCATAGCACAGATACGCAGTATTTT. Translated, it reads CASSVGPHSTDTQYF. The chain joins TRBV7-3 to TRBJ2-3, with no confident D gene call. Based on the germline V gene, the CDR1 and CDR2 sequences are SGHTA and FQGTGA. V is pared back by 5 bases and J by 0 bases, with 12 bases lying between the germline termini. The CDR3 holds 15 amino acids from the cysteine to the phenylalanine. Just the 45-base CDR3 DNA is kept, in frame starting at base 1.